These 23 T cell receptor beta chains were sequenced from one sample in a study of OX40 agonist ivuxolimab in advanced cancers. Profiling relied on immunoSEQ multiplex PCR, and the TCRdb table lists in-frame clones only, not all of them. Of some 96,000 clones in the sample, roughly 80% were seen once. The source was CD4+ or CD8+ T cells sorted from blood, collected in a trial of the OX40 agonist ivuxolimab. These receptor sequences come from an adult with an advanced solid tumor such as melanoma, head and neck, liver or kidney cancer.

The chain links TRBV18 to TRBJ2-1, with D perhaps matching TRBD2 (6 bases). This CDR3 is built from 15 residues. Germline values: CDR1 KGHSH, CDR2 LQKENI. Trimming stripped 1 base from V and 6 bases from J, with 13 bases between. This CDR3 reads CASSPREARVNEQFF. The CDR3 region has the DNA TGTGCCAGCTCACCACGGGAGGCCCGCGTCAATGAGCAGTTCTTC.

This clone has only one observation. The chain joins TRBV18 to TRBJ2-3, with D uncertain. The CDR3 sequence is 12 residues long. The V and J ends lost 1 base and 5 bases respectively, with 4 bases between them. CDR1 is KGHSH, CDR2 LQKENI, per germline. The CDR3 DNA reads as TGTGCCAGCTCACCACATCAAGATACGCAGTATTTT. It encodes CASSPHQDTQYF.

This clone was seen a few times. The V call is TRBV4-2, the J call TRBJ2-3, with 11 bases fitting TRBD2. Germline V gene lookup returns CDR1 LGHNA and CDR2 YNFKEQ. This CDR3 contains 19 residues. V was pared by 0 bases and J by 1 base, with 9 bases of the junction left unmatched. Here the CDR3 DNA reads TGTGCCAGCAGCCAAGATGGGGTAGCGGGAGGGCCGGGCACAGATACGCAGTATTTT. As protein: CASSQDGVAGGPGTDTQYF.

This clone was seen repeatedly, ten times or more. V is TRBV14 and J is TRBJ1-1; D is possibly TRBD1 (5 bases). This CDR3 has 14 residues. V lost 1 base to trimming and J lost 8 bases, with 14 bases between them. Germline assignment: CDR1 SGHDN and CDR2 FVKESK. The chain's CDR3 is CASSQVQGQGEAFF. The CDR3 nucleotides are TGTGCCAGCAGCCAAGTTCAAGGGCAGGGCGAAGCTTTCTTT.

CDR3 amino acids: CASSLGGRTGEQYF. DNA for the CDR3: TGTGCCAGCAGCTTAGGGGGGCGGACGGGAGAGCAGTACTTC. The chain is built from TRBV11-3 and TRBJ2-7; a possible D gene is TRBD1 (6 bases). Germline V gene sequence: CDR1 SGHNT, CDR2 YENEEA. The CDR3 is 14 residues long. V shed 1 base and J shed 7 bases, with 14 bases lying between them.

The chain links TRBV21-1 to TRBJ1-3; the table gives TRBD1 as D, unverified against the DNA. TRBV21-1 counts as a pseudogene. The CDR3 length is 18 residues. The CDR3 reads CARLPRDRGPRSGNTIYF. The CDR3 DNA follows: TGTGCCAGGCTACCCCGGGACAGAGGGCCTAGATCTGGAAACACCATATATTTT.

Points on this clone: One end of the junction varies from germline; a read error may be responsible. The sample carries other DNA sequences with the same CDR3. This sequence joins TRBV18 and TRBJ1-4, with D possibly being TRBD1 (6 bases). CDR1 and CDR2 (germline): KGHSH, LQKENI. The CDR3 spans 14 residues. CDR3 loop: CASSPQGANEKLFF. The CDR3 DNA sequence: TGTGCCAGCTCCCCACAGGGAGCTAATGAAAAACTGTTTTTT.

The V gene is TRBV4-3, the J gene TRBJ1-1; no firm D call. CDR3 length equals 17 residues. The V end lost 2 bases, the J end lost 2 bases, and 18 bases lay between the germline ends. The germline gives CDR1 LGHNA, CDR2 YSLEER. In DNA form, the CDR3 reads TGCGCCAGCAGCCAAAAACCTTTACGGGGAAATAACACTGAAGCTTTCTTT. It yields the protein CASSQKPLRGNNTEAFF.

The rearrangement links TRBV9 to TRBJ2-5, with a tentative D call TRBD1 (5 bases). The ends were cut back, 0 bases at V and 1 base at J, with 10 bases in the middle. Per the germline V gene, CDR1 is SGDLS and CDR2 is YYNGEE. The CDR3 is 15 amino acids. CDR3 bases: TGTGCCAGCAGCGTAGCTATCGACAGCCAAGAGACCCAGTACTTC. This codes for CASSVAIDSQETQYF.

This rearrangement joins TRBV9 to TRBJ2-3; 7 nucleotides align to TRBD2. Germline-derived CDR1 and CDR2 are SGDLS and YYNGEE. The V segment lost 0 bases and the J segment 2 bases; nucleotides outside the gene matches: 6. This CDR3 contains 16 residues. The CDR3 loop reads CASSVGLRGFTDTQYF. CDR3 nucleotide sequence: TGTGCCAGCAGCGTAGGTTTGCGGGGGTTCACAGATACGCAGTATTTT.

This clone was recorded a few times. V gene TRBV18 combines with J gene TRBJ1-5; maybe TRBD1 (5 bases). The CDR3 runs to 15 residues. The V gene's germline CDR1 is KGHSH and CDR2 LQKENI. Trimming removed 0 bases at V and 2 bases at J, with 8 bases between. The CDR3 DNA reads TGTGCCAGCTCACCACCAGACAGAGGCAATCAGCCCCAGCATTTT. Protein product: CASSPPDRGNQPQHF.

This chain uses TRBV6-5 with TRBJ1-2; D is possibly TRBD1 (5 bases). The germline V and J ends were trimmed by 4 bases and 0 bases, with 15 bases remaining between them. The CDR3 is 16 amino acids. The germline CDR1 and CDR2 sequences are MNHEY and SVGAGI. For the CDR3, the DNA is TGTGCCAGCAGTTCCGCACCGGGACTTGCTAACTATGGCTACACCTTC. Protein product: CASSSAPGLANYGYTF.

The V gene is TRBV9, the J gene TRBJ2-1; the match to TRBD2 covers 9 bases. With V trimmed by 4 bases and J by 6 bases, 11 bases remained unmatched. This CDR3 region has 16 residues. CDR1 SGDLS and CDR2 YYNGEE come from the germline V gene. The CDR3: CASSPQLAGVSNEQFF. The CDR3 nucleotides are TGTGCCAGCAGCCCCCAACTAGCGGGCGTCTCCAATGAGCAGTTCTTC.

This chain links TRBV7-2 with TRBJ1-5, with 11 bases aligning to TRBD1. Germline CDR1 SGHTA, CDR2 FQGNSA. The CDR3 length is 14 residues. V lost 5 bases, J lost 7 bases, and 4 bases stayed unmatched. CDR3 nucleotide sequence: TGTGCCAGCAGCCAGGGACAGGGGGGACAGCCCCAGCATTTT. It yields the protein CASSQGQGGQPQHF.

The chain couples TRBV28 to TRBJ1-2; D not resolved. In germline, CDR1 is MDHEN, CDR2 SYDVKM. This CDR3 is 11 amino acids long. Trimming removed 2 bases from V and 3 bases from J, with 1 base in between. The CDR3 loop reads CASSLDYGYTF. DNA for the CDR3: TGTGCCAGCAGTTTAGACTATGGCTACACCTTC.

V usage is TRBV7-2 and J usage is TRBJ1-2; TRBD1 matches 7 bases. Per the germline V gene, CDR1 is SGHTA and CDR2 is FQGNSA. V trimming: 5 bases; J trimming: 2 bases; junction bases outside the gene matches: 2. CDR3 length: 13 amino acids. This chain's CDR3 is CASSATGNYGYTF. CDR3 nucleotide sequence: TGTGCCAGCAGCGCGACAGGGAACTATGGCTACACCTTC.

This rearrangement joins TRBV18 to TRBJ2-1; possible D gene TRBD2, 5 bases. Trimming shortened V by 3 bases and J by 4 bases, and 16 bases separated the two germline ends. The CDR3 runs 16 residues. Looked up from germline, CDR1 is KGHSH and CDR2 is LQKENI. For the CDR3, the DNA is TGTGCCAGCTCACCCGCCAGGAGCGGCCTATACAATGAGCAGTTCTTC. Amino acids: CASSPARSGLYNEQFF.

This clone was detected once. The chain employs TRBV18 and TRBJ1-2; D not certain. Germline lookup yields CDR1 KGHSH and CDR2 LQKENI. This CDR3 region has 15 residues. Trimming shortened V by 0 bases and J by 2 bases, and 10 bases separated the two germline ends. Here the CDR3 reads CASSPPARMNYGYTF. The CDR3 nucleotides read TGTGCCAGCTCACCACCGGCGAGGATGAACTATGGCTACACCTTC.

The chain combines TRBV11-2 with TRBJ1-5; D is unclear. CDR1 and CDR2 from the germline V gene are SGHAT and FQNNGV. This CDR3 is built from 13 residues. V was shortened by 1 base and J by 6 bases, with 7 bases between the two germline ends. The CDR3 spells CASSLVGSQPQHF. CDR3 coding DNA: TGTGCCAGCAGCTTAGTGGGTAGTCAGCCCCAGCATTTT. Filled out from reference TRBV11-2 and TRBJ1-5, the complete variable domain reads EAGVAQSPRYKIIEKRQSVAFWCNPISGHATLYWYQQILGQGPKLLIQFQNNGVVDDSQLPKDRFSAERLKGVDSTLKIQPAKLEDSAVYLCASSLVGSQPQHFGDGTRLSIL.

This clone was detected only a few times. V usage is TRBV5-1 and J usage is TRBJ2-3; 11 nucleotides match TRBD1. V shed 5 bases, J shed 4 bases, and the junction held 9 bases outside the gene matches. Germline-derived CDR1 and CDR2 are SGHRS and YFSETQ. The CDR3 loop spans 16 amino acids. The CDR3 spells CASRDAGTGGSDTQYF. CDR3 in DNA: TGCGCCAGCAGGGATGCCGGGACAGGGGGATCAGATACGCAGTATTTT.

V gene TRBV19 combines with J gene TRBJ2-1, with unresolved D. Trimming took 3 bases from V and 9 from J, leaving 9 bases between them. This CDR3 is built from 12 residues. Germline V gene lookup returns CDR1 LNHDA and CDR2 SQIVND (reference sequence). CDR3 sequence: CASSIELGEQFF. As DNA, the CDR3 is TGTGCCAGTAGTATTGAATTGGGTGAGCAGTTCTTC.

The J gene is TRBJ2-5, the V gene TRBV7-3; D gene ambiguous. The J call is doubtful: the DNA matches TRBJ2-7 better. This CDR3 spans 15 amino acids. Looked up from germline, CDR1 is SGHTA and CDR2 is FQGTGA. The CDR3 DNA follows: TGTGCCAGCAGCTTAACCGCCGGGTCTGCCTACGAGCAGTACTTC. Encoded protein: CASSLTAGSAYEQYF.

This chain uses TRBV7-9 with TRBJ2-2, with unresolved D. This CDR3 is built from 14 residues. V lost 3 bases, J lost 2 bases, and 7 bases lay in between. Germline CDR1 reads SEHNR; CDR2 reads FQNEAQ (reference sequence). The CDR3 protein is CASSFAANTGELFF. DNA of the CDR3: TGTGCCAGCAGCTTTGCCGCAAACACCGGGGAGCTGTTTTTT.